The next 8 T cell receptor beta chains were all read from a single sample in a study of CD4 T cells in relation to SARS-CoV-2 and coronaviruses. TCRdb's copy holds only in-frame clones and misses some; the assay was immunoSEQ multiplex PCR. The repertoire has roughly 30,000 clones, about 70% of them found once; the top ten carry 16%. For these receptors, no antigen is known. CD4+ T cells from unexposed donors were obtained before the COVID-19 pandemic (2011-2018). Isolation of CD4+ T cells took place after around 11 days in culture. Sequences were obtained from CD4+ T cells from PBMCs, cultured in vitro. These receptors came from a human donor in good health.

In this sample, this clone turned up once. This chain connects TRBV18 to TRBJ1-2, with D perhaps TRBD1 (6 bases). V lost 6 bases and J lost 2, with 16 bases in between. CDR3 length: 15 residues. The germline V gene encodes CDR1 KGHSH and CDR2 LQKENI. The CDR3 loop reads CASSRQEGWNYGYTF. As DNA, the CDR3 is TGTGCCAGCTCGCGACAGGAGGGCTGGAACTATGGCTACACCTTC.

The V and J genes are TRBV30 and TRBJ1-5, with D unresolved. V was clipped by 2 bases and J by 0 bases, with 5 bases between them. The CDR3 covers 13 residues. CDR1 and CDR2 (germline): GTSNPN, SVGIG (reference sequence). The CDR3 nucleotides are TGTGCCTGGAGTATGTCTAGCAATCAGCCCCAGCATTTT. Translating gives CAWSMSSNQPQHF. Full variable domain (remainder filled in from reference TRBV30 and TRBJ1-5): SQTIHQWPATLVQPVGSPLSLECTVEGTSNPNLYWYRQAAGRGLQLLFYSVGIGQISSEVPQNLSASRPQDRQFILSSKKLLLSDSGFYLCAWSMSSNQPQHFGDGTRLSIL.

This chain joins TRBV5-1 and TRBJ2-7, with TRBD1 matching over 7 bases. Germline V gene sequence: CDR1 SGHRS, CDR2 YFSETQ. This CDR3 has 14 residues. V trimming: 4 bases; J trimming: 5 bases; junction bases outside the gene matches: 9. The CDR3 coding sequence is TGCGCCAGCAGCGACAGGGACGGACTCAACGAGCAGTACTTC. It encodes CASSDRDGLNEQYF.

The chain uses TRBV5-4 and TRBJ1-1, with D uncertain. The V gene lost 5 bases and the J gene lost 3 bases, with 11 bases spanning the gap. The CDR3 totals 13 residues. CDR1 is SGHNT and CDR2 is YYREEE in the germline V gene (reference sequence). The DNA of the CDR3 is TGTGCCAGCAGTCGTCGGTGGGACACTGAAGCTTTCTTT. This gives the protein CASSRRWDTEAFF. The complete variable domain, with remaining parts taken from reference TRBV5-4 and TRBJ1-1, reads ETGVTQSPTHLIKTRGQQVTLRCSSQSGHNTVSWYQQALGQGPQFIFQYYREEENGRGNFPPRFSGLQFPNYSSELNVNALELDDSALYLCASSRRWDTEAFFGQGTRLTVV.

This sequence joins TRBV6-5 and TRBJ1-3; D gene unclear. Trimming shortened V by 0 bases and J by 0 bases, and 3 bases separated the two germline ends. This CDR3 spans 14 amino acids. CDR1 is MNHEY and CDR2 is SVGAGI in the germline V gene. The CDR3 DNA follows: TGTGCCAGCAGTTACTCAAGCTCTGGAAACACCATATATTTT. Translation: CASSYSSSGNTIYF.

The chain's CDR3 is CASSQVNRFETQYF. CDR3 DNA: TGTGCCAGCAGCCAAGTGAATCGATTCGAGACCCAGTACTTC. The chain uses TRBV3-1 (or the pseudogene TRBV3-2) and TRBJ2-5; D remains ambiguous. V dropped 1 base and J dropped 5 bases, with 11 bases sitting between them. Germline V gives CDR1 LGHDT, CDR2 YNNKEL (reference sequence). The CDR3 totals 14 residues.

This chain connects TRBV2 to TRBJ2-3; 11 nucleotides align to TRBD1. J was trimmed by 5 bases and V by 4 bases; bases with no gene match: 8. CDR3 size: 16 residues. In germline, CDR1 is SNHLY, CDR2 FYNNEI. CDR3 sequence: CASSASGQGAIDTQYF. The CDR3 DNA reads TGTGCCAGCAGTGCGTCCGGACAGGGGGCGATAGATACGCAGTATTTT.

J is TRBJ1-4 and V is TRBV2, with 10 positions matching TRBD1. The CDR3 runs 13 residues. Trimming took 7 bases from V and 12 from J; bases not matched to a gene: 8. CDR1 is SNHLY, CDR2 FYNNEI, per germline. CDR3 protein: CASTRDRGLELFF. CDR3 in DNA: TGTGCCAGCACTAGGGACAGGGGTTTGGAACTGTTTTTT.